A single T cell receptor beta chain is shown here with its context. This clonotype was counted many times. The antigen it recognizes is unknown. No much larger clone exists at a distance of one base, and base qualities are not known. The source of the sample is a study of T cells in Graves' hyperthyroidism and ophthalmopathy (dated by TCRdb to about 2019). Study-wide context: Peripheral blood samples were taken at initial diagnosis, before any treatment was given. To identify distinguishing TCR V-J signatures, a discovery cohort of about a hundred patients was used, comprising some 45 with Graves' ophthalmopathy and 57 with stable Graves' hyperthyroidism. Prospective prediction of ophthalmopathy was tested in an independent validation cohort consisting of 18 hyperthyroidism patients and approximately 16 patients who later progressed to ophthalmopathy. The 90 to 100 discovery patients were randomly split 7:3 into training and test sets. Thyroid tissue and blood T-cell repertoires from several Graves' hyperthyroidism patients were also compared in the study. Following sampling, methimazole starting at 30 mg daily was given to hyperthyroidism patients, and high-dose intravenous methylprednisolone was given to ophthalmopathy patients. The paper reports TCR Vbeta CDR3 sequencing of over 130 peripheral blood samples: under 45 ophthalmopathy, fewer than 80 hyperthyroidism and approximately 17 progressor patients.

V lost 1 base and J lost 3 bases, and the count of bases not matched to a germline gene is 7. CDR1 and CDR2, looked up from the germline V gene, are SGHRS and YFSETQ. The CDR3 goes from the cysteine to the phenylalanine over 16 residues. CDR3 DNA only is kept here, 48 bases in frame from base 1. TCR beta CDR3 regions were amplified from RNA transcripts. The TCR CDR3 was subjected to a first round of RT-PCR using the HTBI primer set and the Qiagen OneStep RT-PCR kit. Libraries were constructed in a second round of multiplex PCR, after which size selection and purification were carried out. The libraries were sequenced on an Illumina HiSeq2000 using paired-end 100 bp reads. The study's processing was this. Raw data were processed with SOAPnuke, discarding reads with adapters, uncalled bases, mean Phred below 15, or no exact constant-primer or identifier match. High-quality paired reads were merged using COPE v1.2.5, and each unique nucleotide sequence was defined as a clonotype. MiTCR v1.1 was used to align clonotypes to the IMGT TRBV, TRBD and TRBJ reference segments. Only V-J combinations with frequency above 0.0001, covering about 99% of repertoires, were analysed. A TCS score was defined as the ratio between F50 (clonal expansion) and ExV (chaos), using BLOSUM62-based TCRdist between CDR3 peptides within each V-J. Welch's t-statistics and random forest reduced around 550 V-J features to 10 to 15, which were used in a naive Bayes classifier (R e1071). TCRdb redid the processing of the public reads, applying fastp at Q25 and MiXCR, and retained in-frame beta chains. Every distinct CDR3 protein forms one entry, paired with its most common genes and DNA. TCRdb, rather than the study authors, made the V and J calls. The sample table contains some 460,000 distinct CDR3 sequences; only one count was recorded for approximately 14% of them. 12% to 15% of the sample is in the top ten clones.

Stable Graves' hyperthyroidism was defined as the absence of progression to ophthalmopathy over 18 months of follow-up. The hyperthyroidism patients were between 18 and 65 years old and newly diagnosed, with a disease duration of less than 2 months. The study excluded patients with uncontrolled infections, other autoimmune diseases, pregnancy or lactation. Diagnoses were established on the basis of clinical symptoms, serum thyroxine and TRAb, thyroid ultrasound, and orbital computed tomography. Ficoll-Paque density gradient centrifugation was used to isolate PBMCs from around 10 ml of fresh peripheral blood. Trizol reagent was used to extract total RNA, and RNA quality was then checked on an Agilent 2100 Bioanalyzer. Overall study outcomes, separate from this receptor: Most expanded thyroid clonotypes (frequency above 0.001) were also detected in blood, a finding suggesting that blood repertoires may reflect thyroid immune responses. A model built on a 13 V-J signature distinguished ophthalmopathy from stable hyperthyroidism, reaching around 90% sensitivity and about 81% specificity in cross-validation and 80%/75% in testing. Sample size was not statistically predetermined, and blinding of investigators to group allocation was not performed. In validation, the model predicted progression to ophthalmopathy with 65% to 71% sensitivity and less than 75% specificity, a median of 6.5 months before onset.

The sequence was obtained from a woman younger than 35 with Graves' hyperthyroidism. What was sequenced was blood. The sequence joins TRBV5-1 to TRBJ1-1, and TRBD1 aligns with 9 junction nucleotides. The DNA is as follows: TGCGCCAGCAGCTTGAATCGGGACAGGGCGGACACTGAAGCTTTCTTT. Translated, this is CASSLNRDRADTEAFF.